The clone carrying this T cell receptor (beta chain) was observed at least ten times. Its specificity is not known. These data come from a study of T-cell reconstitution after alpha-beta-depleted transplantation in children. Study conclusions and caveats: Where some patients showed high TCRbeta diversity at day 60, it came from recipient T cells and thymic progenitors that had survived. T cells produced anew were the main source of T-cell counts and diversity one year after transplant. Alpha-beta T cells about two months after transplant reportedly derived from several hundred expanded graft clones.

V lost 0 bases to trimming and J lost 5 bases, with 12 bases between them. The germline V gene has CDR1 SGHRS and CDR2 YFSETQ. This CDR3 comprises 14 residues. This sample's TCRbeta library carried unique molecular identifier barcodes. TCRdb processed the PCR reads anew with MiXCR; each CDR3 protein has one entry. The data contain 200,000 to 250,000 distinct CDR3 sequences, roughly 8.2% of them singletons. The rearrangement links TRBV5-1 to TRBJ2-7; TRBD1 is a possible D gene (6 bases). Material: PBMCs, mostly from graft donor cells, obtained 180 days after TCRalphabeta/CD19-depleted stem cell transplant. The clonotype comes from a male patient younger than 18 who had a stem cell transplant for acute lymphoblastic leukemia, so the T cells may come from the graft donor. CDR3 nucleotide sequence: TGCGCCAGCAGCTTGGACAGGGCTCTGAACGAGCAGTACTTC. Its translation is CASSLDRALNEQYF.